Here is one TCR beta chain with its context. It has no known antigen specificity. No per-base quality is available; no much larger clone lies one base away. From its cysteine to its phenylalanine, the CDR3 spans 15 amino acids. Only the CDR3 region is kept as DNA, spanning 45 bases read in frame from base 1. V loses 5 bases of germline sequence and J loses 6 bases, and the interval between the two ends is 17 bases. CDR1 SSHAT and CDR2 FNYEAQ are derived from the germline V gene (reference sequence). This sample is drawn from a study of blood T cell repertoires in COVID-19 (dated by TCRdb to the early 2020s). Looking at the study overall: Samples from collaborators originated in the United States, Italy and Spain and spanned both the acute and convalescent phases of COVID-19. The prospective study material was composed of cDNA or gDNA derived from T cells, B-cell-depleted T cells, or PBMCs. Deeply sampled blood TCRbeta repertoires from subjects exposed to, actively infected with, or recovered from COVID-19 were included in the dataset. The repertoires were released in a freely available public database meant as a resource for research on the immune response to SARS-CoV-2. Samples came from the ongoing ImmuneRACE study (first 160 participants) plus 1,254 subjects from 6 global collaborators. The sample metadata nearly always contained a de-identified subject ID, COVID-19 status, age in years and sex. Where available, HLA class I and class II types were obtained from metadata supplied by the sample provider rather than from assay-based typing. The paper's findings and limits, for the study overall: How much clinical and demographic metadata was included differed by source and by participant, and the metadata was provided uncurated.

Each collaborating institution followed its own protocols to collect whole blood in K2EDTA tubes. Collaborator samples were shipped for TCRbeta analysis as frozen whole blood, isolated PBMCs, or DNA extracted from either sample type. TCRbeta CDR3 regions were amplified from genomic DNA using the immunoSEQ Assay, a bias-controlled multiplex PCR. As for the original processing: The number of nucleated cells in each sample was estimated from the amplification of reference gene primers within the assay. To quantify the absolute abundance of each unique TCRbeta CDR3 rearrangement, sequence reads were collapsed and filtered. For each sample, productive Simpson clonality was calculated as the square root of Simpson's diversity index across productive rearrangements. Sourced from immuneACCESS, this table was stored by TCRdb with only in-frame sequences that have V and J called. A share of the clones is absent; for the studies checked, an unresolved V gene accounts for under half, and the remainder has no known explanation. V, J and clone size derive from that table, while D and trimming were established from the DNA sequence. In all, the sample holds around 69,000 clones, and roughly 84% of those were seen once. The ten largest clones take up 7.5% to 9% of the sample.

Rearrangement joined TRBV7-7 to TRBJ2-1, and the D gene may be TRBD2, 7 bases matching. Sequencing used peripheral blood. The sequence was collected from a middle-aged man with active COVID-19. The CDR3 protein is CASSRRGGTGNEQFF. The sequenced DNA is TGTGCCAGCAGCCGAAGGGGGGGCACGGGCAATGAGCAGTTCTTC.